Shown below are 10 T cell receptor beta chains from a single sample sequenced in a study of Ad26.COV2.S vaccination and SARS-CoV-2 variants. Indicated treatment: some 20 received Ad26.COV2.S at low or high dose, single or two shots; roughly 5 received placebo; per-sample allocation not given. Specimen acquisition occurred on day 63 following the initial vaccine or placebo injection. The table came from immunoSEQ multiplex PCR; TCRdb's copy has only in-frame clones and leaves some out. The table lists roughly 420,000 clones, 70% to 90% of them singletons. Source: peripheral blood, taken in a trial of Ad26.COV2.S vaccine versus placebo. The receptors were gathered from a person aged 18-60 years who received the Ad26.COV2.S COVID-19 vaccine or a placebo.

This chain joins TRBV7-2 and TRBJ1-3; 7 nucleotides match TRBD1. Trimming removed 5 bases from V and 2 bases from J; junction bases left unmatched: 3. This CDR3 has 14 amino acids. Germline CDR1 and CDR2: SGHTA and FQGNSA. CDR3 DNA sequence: TGTGCCAGCAGCCTACAGGGGACTGGAAACACCATATATTTT. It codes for CASSLQGTGNTIYF.

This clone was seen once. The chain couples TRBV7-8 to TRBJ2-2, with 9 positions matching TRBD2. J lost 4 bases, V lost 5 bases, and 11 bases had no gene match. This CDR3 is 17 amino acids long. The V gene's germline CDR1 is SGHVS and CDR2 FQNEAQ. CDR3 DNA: TGTGCCAGCAGCATCTCTCCCTCGGGACTAGCCACCGGGGAGCTGTTTTTT. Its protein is CASSISPSGLATGELFF.

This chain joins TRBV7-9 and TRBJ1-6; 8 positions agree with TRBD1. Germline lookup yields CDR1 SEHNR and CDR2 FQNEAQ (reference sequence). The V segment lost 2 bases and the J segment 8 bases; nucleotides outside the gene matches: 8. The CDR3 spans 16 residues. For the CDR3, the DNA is TGTGCCAGCAGCTTAAGCCCGGGACAGGTCGATTCACCCCTCCACTTT. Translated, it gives CASSLSPGQVDSPLHF.

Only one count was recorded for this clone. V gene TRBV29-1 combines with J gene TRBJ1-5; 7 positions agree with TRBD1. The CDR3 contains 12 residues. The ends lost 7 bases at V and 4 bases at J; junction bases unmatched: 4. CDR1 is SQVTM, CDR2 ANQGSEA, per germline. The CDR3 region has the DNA TGCAGCGCAGGACAGGAGAATCAGCCCCAGCATTTT. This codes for CSAGQENQPQHF.

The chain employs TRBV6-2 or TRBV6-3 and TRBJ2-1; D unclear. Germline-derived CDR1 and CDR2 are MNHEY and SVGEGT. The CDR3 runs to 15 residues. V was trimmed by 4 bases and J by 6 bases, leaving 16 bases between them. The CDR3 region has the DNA TGTGCCAGCAGTTCCTTCGGTCGACCCCCCAATGAGCAGTTCTTC. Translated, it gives CASSSFGRPPNEQFF.

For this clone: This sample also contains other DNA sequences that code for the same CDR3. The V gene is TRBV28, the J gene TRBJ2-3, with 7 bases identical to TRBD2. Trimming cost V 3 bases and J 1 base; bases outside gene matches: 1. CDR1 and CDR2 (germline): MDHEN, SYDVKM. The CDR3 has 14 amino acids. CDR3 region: CASSLGGGTDTQYF. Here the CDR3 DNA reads TGTGCCAGCAGTTTGGGGGGGGGCACAGATACGCAGTATTTT.

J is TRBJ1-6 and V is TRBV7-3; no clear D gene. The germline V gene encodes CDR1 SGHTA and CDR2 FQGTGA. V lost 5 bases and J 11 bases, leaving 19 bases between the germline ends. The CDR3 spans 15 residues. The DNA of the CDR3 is TGTGCCAGCAGCGAAAACGGCCGCCTGGTGACACCCCTCCACTTT. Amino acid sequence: CASSENGRLVTPLHF.

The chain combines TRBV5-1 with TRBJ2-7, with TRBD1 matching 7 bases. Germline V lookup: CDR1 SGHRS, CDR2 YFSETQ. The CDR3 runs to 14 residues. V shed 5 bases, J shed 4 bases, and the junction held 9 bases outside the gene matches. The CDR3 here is CASSVGQASYEQYF. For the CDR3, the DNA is TGCGCCAGCAGTGTTGGACAGGCTAGTTACGAGCAGTACTTC.

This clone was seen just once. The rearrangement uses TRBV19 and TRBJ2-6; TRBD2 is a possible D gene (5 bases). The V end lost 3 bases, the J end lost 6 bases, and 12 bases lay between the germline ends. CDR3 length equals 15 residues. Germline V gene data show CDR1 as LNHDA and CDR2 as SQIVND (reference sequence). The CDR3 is CASSIGLGLANVLTF. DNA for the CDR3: TGTGCCAGTAGTATTGGACTGGGATTGGCCAACGTCCTGACTTTC.

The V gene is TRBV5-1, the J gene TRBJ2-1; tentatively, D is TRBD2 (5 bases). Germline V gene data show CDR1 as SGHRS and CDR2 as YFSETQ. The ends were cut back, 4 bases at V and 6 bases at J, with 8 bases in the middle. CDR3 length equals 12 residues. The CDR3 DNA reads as TGCGCCAGCAGCGTGAGCGGCAATGAGCAGTTCTTC. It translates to CASSVSGNEQFF.